Each of the 26 T cell receptor beta chains below was sequenced from the same sample in a study of cytomegalovirus exposure and HLA in healthy donors. PCR was performed using 60 Vbeta and 13 Jbeta primers. Using immunoSEQ multiplex PCR, the repertoire was profiled, and TCRdb retains in-frame clones only, with some absent. The sample holds approximately 190,000 clones, 75% to 90% seen once. What was sequenced was PBMCs. These receptors were obtained from a man aged 40-55 years in good health and CMV-seropositive.

The chain couples TRBV28 to TRBJ2-3; D gene uncertain. The CDR3 runs 14 residues. Trimming cost V 6 bases and J 0 bases, with 10 bases left between them. CDR1 MDHEN and CDR2 SYDVKM come from the germline V gene. CDR3 residues: CASSPDFSTDTQYF. The CDR3, as DNA: TGTGCCAGCAGCCCTGACTTTAGCACAGATACGCAGTATTTT.

To note about this clone: One junction end does not reproduce the germline sequence, and a read error may be involved. The V gene is TRBV5-6, the J gene TRBJ1-1; 7 bases line up with TRBD1. In germline, CDR1 is SGHDT, CDR2 YYEEEE. This CDR3 comprises 16 residues. The CDR3 loop is CASSSGTDPLGTGAFF. For the CDR3, the DNA is TGTGCCAGCAGCTCCGGGACAGACCCCTTAGGCACTGGAGCTTTCTTT.

This clone was seen more than once but under ten times. The CDR3 spells CASSLQGAEQYF. The CDR3 nucleotides read TGTGCCAGCAGCTTGCAGGGTGCCGAGCAGTACTTC. The V call is TRBV7-9, the J call TRBJ2-7, with D perhaps TRBD1 (5 bases). V shed 3 bases and J shed 6 bases, with 9 bases lying between them. The germline V gene encodes CDR1 SEHNR and CDR2 FQNEAQ (reference sequence). The CDR3 is 12 amino acids.

The chain employs TRBV2 and TRBJ1-4; D remains unclear. V was cut by 4 bases and J by 3 bases, with 12 bases left in between. CDR3 length equals 15 residues. The germline V gene encodes CDR1 SNHLY and CDR2 FYNNEI. The CDR3 sequence is CASSGSPVSNEKLFF. The DNA for the CDR3 is TGTGCCAGCAGTGGCTCGCCAGTGTCTAATGAAAAACTGTTTTTT.

This sequence joins TRBV27 and TRBJ2-1; 9 bases map to TRBD2. After removal of 5 bases from V and 5 bases from J, the junction contained 10 bases not matched to a gene. The germline gives CDR1 MNHEY, CDR2 SMNVEV (reference sequence). There are 16 residues in the CDR3. The CDR3 DNA sequence: TGTGCCAGCAGTGTCCTGGGCGGGGGGGCCCACAATGAGCAGTTCTTC. It codes for CASSVLGGGAHNEQFF.

The J gene is TRBJ1-4, the V gene TRBV15; 8 bases align to TRBD1. Germline V gives CDR1 LNHNV, CDR2 YYDKDF (reference sequence). The CDR3 covers 16 residues. V gave up 8 bases and J gave up 6 bases; unmatched junction bases: 14. The CDR3 nucleotides are TGTGCCACCCGGCGGGGGACAGGTGTTCGAGATGAAAAACTGTTTTTT. This codes for CATRRGTGVRDEKLFF.

The chain is built from TRBV30 and TRBJ1-1; D ambiguous. In germline, CDR1 is GTSNPN, CDR2 SVGIG (reference sequence). The CDR3 consists of 13 residues. V was cut by 3 bases and J by 7 bases, with 15 bases left in between. This chain's CDR3 is CAWRDRGAIEAFF. The CDR3 DNA reads as TGTGCCTGGAGGGATCGGGGTGCTATTGAAGCTTTCTTT. Supplemented by reference TRBV30 and TRBJ1-1, the full variable domain reads SQTIHQWPATLVQPVGSPLSLECTVEGTSNPNLYWYRQAAGRGLQLLFYSVGIGQISSEVPQNLSASRPQDRQFILSSKKLLLSDSGFYLCAWRDRGAIEAFFGQGTRLTVV.

This clone was recorded once. The genes are TRBV7-6 and TRBJ1-2; TRBD1 matches at 7 bases. The germline gives CDR1 SGHVS, CDR2 FNYEAQ. V was pared by 5 bases and J by 3 bases, with 6 bases of the junction left unmatched. CDR3 length equals 14 residues. The CDR3 nucleotides are TGTGCCAGCAGCCCAGGACAGGACCACTATGGCTACACCTTC. This translates into CASSPGQDHYGYTF.

The rearrangement joins TRBV27 to TRBJ2-7; TRBD1 matches 11 bases. J gave up 3 bases and V 5 bases, and 3 bases lay outside the gene matches. The CDR3 contains 14 residues. CDR1 is MNHEY and CDR2 is SMNVEV in the germline V gene (reference sequence). As DNA, the CDR3 is TGTGCCAGCAGTACCGGGACAGGGGGCTACGAGCAGTACTTC. It yields the protein CASSTGTGGYEQYF.

The chain uses TRBV5-6 and TRBJ2-7, with TRBD2 identical over 7 bases. The CDR3 loop spans 14 amino acids. The V segment lost 5 bases and the J segment 2 bases; nucleotides outside the gene matches: 7. Germline CDR1 and CDR2: SGHDT and YYEEEE. The CDR3 coding sequence is TGTGCCAGCAGATCGTGGGGGGGAACCTACGAGCAGTACTTC. It encodes CASRSWGGTYEQYF.

The V call is TRBV2, the J call TRBJ1-1, with a weak D call TRBD1 (5 bases). Trimming left V 3 bases short and J 7 bases short, with 12 bases between. Germline V CDR1 and CDR2: SNHLY, FYNNEI. CDR3 size: 13 residues. The CDR3 reads CASSDRGEIEAFF. The CDR3 DNA reads TGTGCCAGCAGTGACCGGGGGGAAATTGAAGCTTTCTTT.

The chain recombines TRBV5-1 with TRBJ1-1; D might be TRBD1 (5 bases). V was cut by 1 base and J by 7 bases, with 11 bases left in between. Germline values: CDR1 SGHRS, CDR2 YFSETQ. The CDR3 consists of 13 residues. CDR3 residues: CASSLSNRIEAFF. CDR3 coding DNA: TGCGCCAGCAGCTTGAGCAACAGGATTGAAGCTTTCTTT.

Details on this clone: The sample has other DNA sequences that encode this CDR3 too. The chain uses TRBV4-3 and TRBJ2-2, with D maybe TRBD1 (6 bases). CDR1 is LGHNA, CDR2 YSLEER, per germline. The CDR3 is 16 residues long. V was clipped by 1 base and J by 2 bases, with 11 bases between them. The CDR3: CASSQVAGGNTGELFF. In DNA form, the CDR3 reads TGCGCCAGCAGCCAAGTGGCTGGGGGCAACACCGGGGAGCTGTTTTTT.

This clone was counted once. Written as DNA, the CDR3 is TGTGCCAGCAGCAAAGCGCTGACAAACAATAGCACAGATACGCAGTATTTT. Amino acids: CASSKALTNNSTDTQYF. The gene calls are TRBV21-1 and TRBJ2-3; TRBD1, as called in the table, went unchecked against the DNA. TRBV21-1 has pseudogene status. The length of the CDR3 is 17 residues.

The rearrangement joins TRBV7-2 to TRBJ1-1; TRBD1 might be the D (5 bases). Deletions cut 1 base from V and 0 bases from J, with 9 bases between. The V gene's germline CDR1 is SGHTA and CDR2 FQGNSA. This CDR3 has 15 amino acids. For the CDR3, the DNA is TGTGCCAGCAGCTTAGTTTGGGGGGTGAACACTGAAGCTTTCTTT. Amino acids: CASSLVWGVNTEAFF.

CDR3 DNA: TGTGCCAGCAGTTCTAGCGGGGGGAGGTTTACCGGGGAGCTGTTTTTT. Encoded protein: CASSSSGGRFTGELFF. The chain has TRBV27 and TRBJ2-2; 11 bases fit TRBD2. With V trimmed by 4 bases and J by 5 bases, 6 bases remained unmatched. This CDR3 region has 16 residues. From germline, CDR1 is MNHEY and CDR2 SMNVEV (reference sequence).

The chain uses TRBV5-4 and TRBJ2-3; no definite D call. Germline CDR1 is SGHNT and CDR2 is YYREEE (reference sequence). V lost 0 bases, J lost 4 bases, and 9 bases lay in between. This CDR3 comprises 14 residues. The CDR3 DNA reads as TGTGCCAGCAGCTTGGTTCCGACTTCAGATACGCAGTATTTT. This translates into CASSLVPTSDTQYF.

This clone has only a few counts. This sequence joins TRBV5-4 and TRBJ1-6; no definite D call. The V gene lost 2 bases and the J gene lost 10 bases, with 19 bases spanning the gap. The CDR3 loop spans 16 amino acids. CDR1 is SGHNT, CDR2 YYREEE, per germline (reference sequence). This CDR3 is CASSFRVRASGSPLHF. Written as DNA, the CDR3 is TGTGCCAGCAGCTTTAGGGTTCGGGCGAGCGGGTCACCCCTCCACTTT.

The chain carries TRBV4-1 and TRBJ2-3; no reliable D call. This CDR3 spans 13 amino acids. CDR1 is MGHRA, CDR2 YSYEKL, per germline. With 1 base removed from V and 6 bases from J, the gap between germline ends came to 8 bases. CDR3 sequence (DNA): TGCGCCAGCAGCCAAGGTCCCCCGGATACGCAGTATTTT. Protein sequence: CASSQGPPDTQYF.

This rearrangement joins TRBV28 to TRBJ1-2, with a tentative D call TRBD1 (5 bases). Trimming shortened V by 6 bases and J by 4 bases, and 15 bases separated the two germline ends. Germline assignment: CDR1 MDHEN and CDR2 SYDVKM. The CDR3 sequence is 14 residues long. The CDR3 spells CASSLGGSGYGYTF. CDR3 DNA sequence: TGTGCCAGCAGCCTGGGGGGGAGCGGCTATGGCTACACCTTC.

This chain uses TRBV27 with TRBJ2-7; tentatively, D is TRBD1 (5 bases). This CDR3 comprises 14 residues. The V end was cut by 5 bases, the J end by 2 bases, with 13 bases between. Germline V gene data show CDR1 as MNHEY and CDR2 as SMNVEV (reference sequence). The CDR3 here is CASSVTAVTYEQYF. The CDR3 bases are TGTGCCAGCAGTGTGACAGCTGTGACCTACGAGCAGTACTTC.

The rearrangement joins TRBV5-1 to TRBJ2-6; 7 positions match TRBD1. Unmatched junction bases numbered 4, after V lost 5 bases and J lost 2 bases. CDR3 size: 15 residues. Germline-derived CDR1 and CDR2 are SGHRS and YFSETQ. The CDR3 DNA follows: TGCGCCAGCAGGTTAACAGGGGCTGGGGCCAACGTCCTGACTTTC. Protein sequence: CASRLTGAGANVLTF.

This clone has a single count. V and J are TRBV10-3 and TRBJ1-1; possible D gene TRBD1, 5 bases. Per the germline V gene, CDR1 is ENHRY and CDR2 is SYGVKD. Trimming cost V 7 bases and J 1 base, with 13 bases left between them. The CDR3 is 14 amino acids. The CDR3 loop is CAITETDSNTEAFF. For the CDR3, the DNA is TGTGCCATCACCGAGACAGACTCGAACACTGAAGCTTTCTTT.

The gene calls are TRBV5-1 and TRBJ2-5; 14 bases map to TRBD2. The CDR3 consists of 16 residues. Germline trimming cut 3 bases from V and 3 bases from J; bases unmatched to any gene: 4. The germline V gene has CDR1 SGHRS and CDR2 YFSETQ. CDR3: CASSSGLAGGEETQYF. CDR3 nucleotide sequence: TGCGCCAGCAGCTCCGGACTAGCGGGGGGAGAAGAGACCCAGTACTTC.

The chain employs TRBV27 and TRBJ1-1; 7 bases match TRBD1. The germline V gene encodes CDR1 MNHEY and CDR2 SMNVEV (reference sequence). This CDR3 is built from 13 residues. The V and J ends lost 5 bases and 4 bases, in that order; junction bases with no gene match: 4. CDR3 residues: CASSTGVITEAFF. CDR3 sequence (DNA): TGTGCCAGCAGTACAGGGGTGATCACTGAAGCTTTCTTT.

The J gene is TRBJ2-1, the V gene TRBV28; the match to TRBD2 covers 14 bases. The CDR3 extends over 18 amino acids. Germline V CDR1 and CDR2: MDHEN, SYDVKM. With V trimmed by 6 bases and J by 4 bases, 11 bases remained unmatched. The CDR3 protein is CASSGQGTSGGWYNEQFF. The CDR3 bases are TGTGCCAGCAGCGGACAGGGGACTAGCGGGGGCTGGTACAATGAGCAGTTCTTC.